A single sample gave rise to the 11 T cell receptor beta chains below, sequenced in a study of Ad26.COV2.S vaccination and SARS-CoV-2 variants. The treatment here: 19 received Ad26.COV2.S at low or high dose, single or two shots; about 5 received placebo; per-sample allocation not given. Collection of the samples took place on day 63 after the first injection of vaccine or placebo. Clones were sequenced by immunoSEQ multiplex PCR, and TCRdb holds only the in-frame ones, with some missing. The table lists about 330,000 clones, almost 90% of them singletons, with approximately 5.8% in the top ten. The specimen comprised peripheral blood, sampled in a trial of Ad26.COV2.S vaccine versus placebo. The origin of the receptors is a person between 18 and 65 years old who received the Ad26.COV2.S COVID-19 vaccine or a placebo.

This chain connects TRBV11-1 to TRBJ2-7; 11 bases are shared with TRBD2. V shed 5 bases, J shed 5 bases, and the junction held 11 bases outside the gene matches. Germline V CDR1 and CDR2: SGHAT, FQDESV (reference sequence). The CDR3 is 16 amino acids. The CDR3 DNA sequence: TGTGCCAGCAGCCGGTACGGCGCTAGCGGGAGGAACGAGCAGTACGTC. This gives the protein CASSRYGASGRNEQYV.

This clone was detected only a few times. The CDR3 DNA is TGTGCCAGCAGTGAAGGTTATAGCAATCAGCCCCAGCATTTT. Residues: CASSEGYSNQPQHF. This rearrangement joins TRBV9 to TRBJ1-5, with D unresolved. Germline V lookup: CDR1 SGDLS, CDR2 YYNGEE. The CDR3 is 14 residues long. V dropped 5 bases and J dropped 0 bases, with 9 bases sitting between them.

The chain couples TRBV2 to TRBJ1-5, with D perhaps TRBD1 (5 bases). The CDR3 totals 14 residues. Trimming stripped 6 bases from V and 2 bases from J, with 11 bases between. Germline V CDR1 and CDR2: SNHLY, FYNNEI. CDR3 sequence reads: CASSQGIGNQPQHF. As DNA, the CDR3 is TGTGCCAGCAGCCAGGGTATCGGCAATCAGCCCCAGCATTTT.

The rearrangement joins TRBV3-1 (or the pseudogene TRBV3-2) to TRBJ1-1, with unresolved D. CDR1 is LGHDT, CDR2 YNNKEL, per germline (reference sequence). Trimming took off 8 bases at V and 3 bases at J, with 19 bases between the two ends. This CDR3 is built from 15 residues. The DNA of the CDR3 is TGTGCCAGCGAGACCTCCTCCGGACGGGACACTGAAGCTTTCTTT. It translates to CASETSSGRDTEAFF.

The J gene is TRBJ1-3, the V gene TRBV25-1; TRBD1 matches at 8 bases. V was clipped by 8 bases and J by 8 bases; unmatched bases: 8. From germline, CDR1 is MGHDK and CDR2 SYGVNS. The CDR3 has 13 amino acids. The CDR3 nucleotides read TGTGCCAGCCTCGACAGGGACAGGTACACCATATATTTT. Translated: CASLDRDRYTIYF.

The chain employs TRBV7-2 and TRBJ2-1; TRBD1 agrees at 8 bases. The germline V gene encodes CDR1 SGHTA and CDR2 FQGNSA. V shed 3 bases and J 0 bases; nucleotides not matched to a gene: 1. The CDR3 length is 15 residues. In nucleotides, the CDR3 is TGTGCCAGCAGCTTCACAGGGGGCTCCTACAATGAGCAGTTCTTC. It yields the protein CASSFTGGSYNEQFF.

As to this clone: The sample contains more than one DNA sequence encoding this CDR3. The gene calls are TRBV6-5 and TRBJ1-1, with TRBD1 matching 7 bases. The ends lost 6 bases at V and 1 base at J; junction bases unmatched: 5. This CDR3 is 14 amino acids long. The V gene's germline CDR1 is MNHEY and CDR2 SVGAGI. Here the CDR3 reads CASSSRGGNTEAFF. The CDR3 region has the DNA TGTGCCAGCAGCTCCAGGGGGGGGAACACTGAAGCTTTCTTT.

The CDR3 reads CASSEKDRGYTF. In DNA form, the CDR3 reads TGTGCCAGCAGTGAAAAAGATCGTGGCTACACCTTC. V is TRBV2 and J is TRBJ1-2, with unresolved D. V was trimmed by 2 bases and J by 7 bases, leaving 8 bases between them. The CDR3 is 12 amino acids. Germline assignment: CDR1 SNHLY and CDR2 FYNNEI.

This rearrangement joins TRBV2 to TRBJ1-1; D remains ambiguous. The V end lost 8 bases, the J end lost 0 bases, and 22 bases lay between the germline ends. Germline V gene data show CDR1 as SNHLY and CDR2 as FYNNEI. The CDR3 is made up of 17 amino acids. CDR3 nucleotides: TGTGCCAGCGCTATGAGGGAGTTAGGATTCATGAACACTGAAGCTTTCTTT. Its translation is CASAMRELGFMNTEAFF.

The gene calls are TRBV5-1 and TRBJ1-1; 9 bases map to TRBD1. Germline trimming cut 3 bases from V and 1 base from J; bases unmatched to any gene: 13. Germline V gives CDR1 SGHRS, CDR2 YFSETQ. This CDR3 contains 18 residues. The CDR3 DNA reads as TGCGCCAGCAGCTCGCGTCCCGGGACAGGGTCGGGGAACACTGAAGCTTTCTTT. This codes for CASSSRPGTGSGNTEAFF.

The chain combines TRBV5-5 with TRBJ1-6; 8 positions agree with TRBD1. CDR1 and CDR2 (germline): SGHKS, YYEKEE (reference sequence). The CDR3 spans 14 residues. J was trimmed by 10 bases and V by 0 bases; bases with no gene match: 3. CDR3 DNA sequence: TGTGCCAGCAGCTTGGGACAGGGGAACTCACCCCTCCACTTT. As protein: CASSLGQGNSPLHF.